This T cell receptor (beta chain) was retrieved from a study of shared T cell receptors in the human thymus (dated by TCRdb to 2020 to 2022). In the study overall: The study examined how the human thymus generates shared, self-reactive T-cell receptor alpha chains.

Trimming leaves V shorter by 6 bases and J shorter by 0 bases, with the junction holding 6 bases beyond the gene matches. The CDR3 runs 14 amino acids, cysteine and phenylalanine included. Only CDR3 DNA remains: 42 bases, in frame from the first base. The germline V gene supplies CDR1 SQVTM and CDR2 ANQGSEA. Note on this clone: Its specific antigen is unknown. Qualities for individual bases were not recorded, and no much larger clone is one base off.

The library relied on the immunoSEQ multiplex PCR assay. Here the immuneACCESS table is served through TCRdb, limited to in-frame sequences with V and J called. Missing clones are a known gap in these copies; in checked studies unresolved V genes cover under half, and the rest lacks a known reason. The table for this sample lists about 380,000 clones; roughly 94% of them were counted only once. The ten largest make up roughly 0.02% of the sample. The chain is encoded by TRBV29-1 joined to TRBJ2-7; the central 9 bases match TRBD1. The sequenced sample consisted of thymocytes. This clonotype was obtained from a human donor. The nucleotide sequence is TGCAGCGTAGGCAGGACAGGGGCCTCCTACGAGCAGTACTTC. Its protein product is CSVGRTGASYEQYF.